The 31 T cell receptor beta chains given below trace back to one sample, sequenced in a study of blood T cell repertoires in COVID-19. TCRdb's copy holds only in-frame clones and misses some; the assay was immunoSEQ multiplex PCR. The sample lists 150,000 or so clones; 92% were seen once. The sample comprised peripheral blood. Receptors were obtained from a man under 40 with COVID-19, enrolled during active disease.

This chain connects TRBV7-2 to TRBJ2-5, with 7 bases matching TRBD2. With 1 base clipped from V and 5 bases from J, the junction kept 7 bases outside the gene matches. CDR1 is SGHTA, CDR2 FQGNSA, per germline. This CDR3 has 15 amino acids. The CDR3 protein is CASSLGSTSDETQYF. In DNA, the CDR3 is TGTGCCAGCAGCTTAGGCAGCACTAGCGATGAGACCCAGTACTTC.

The V and J genes are TRBV19 and TRBJ2-7; 9 bases agree with TRBD1. Germline assignment: CDR1 LNHDA and CDR2 SQIVND (reference sequence). The CDR3 runs 16 residues. Trimming removed 5 bases from V and 1 base from J; junction bases left unmatched: 9. CDR3 nucleotides: TGTGCCAGTAGTCCCGTTACCGGGACAGGGTCCTACGAGCAGTACTTC. Encoded protein: CASSPVTGTGSYEQYF.

This clone was found a few times. This rearrangement joins TRBV19 to TRBJ1-2, with D possibly TRBD1 on 5 matching bases. Per germline, CDR1 LNHDA and CDR2 SQIVND (reference sequence). The CDR3 is 12 residues long. V was clipped by 4 bases and J by 2 bases, with 5 bases between them. This CDR3 reads CASSKGNYGYTF. In DNA form, the CDR3 reads TGTGCCAGTAGTAAGGGGAACTATGGCTACACCTTC.

This rearrangement joins TRBV19 to TRBJ1-5, with TRBD1 matching 7 bases. This CDR3 contains 13 residues. Germline CDR1 and CDR2: LNHDA and SQIVND (reference sequence). V lost 3 bases, J lost 11 bases, and 7 bases stayed unmatched. DNA of the CDR3: TGTGCCAGTAGTATTGGAGCCCAGGGGGCCCAGCATTTT. Translation gives CASSIGAQGAQHF.

The V gene is TRBV5-1, the J gene TRBJ1-3; 12 bases are a match to TRBD1. V lost 2 bases and J lost 4; bases outside the gene matches: 7. The germline V gene encodes CDR1 SGHRS and CDR2 YFSETQ. CDR3 length: 17 amino acids. In DNA form, the CDR3 reads TGCGCCAGCAGCTTCACCGGGACAGGGGGCTCCGGAAACACCATATATTTT. Protein: CASSFTGTGGSGNTIYF.

This sequence joins TRBV19 and TRBJ1-6; D is undetermined. The CDR3 totals 12 residues. V dropped 5 bases and J dropped 5 bases, with 4 bases sitting between them. Germline-derived CDR1 and CDR2 are LNHDA and SQIVND (reference sequence). The CDR3 protein is CASSLDNSPLHF. The CDR3 nucleotides are TGTGCCAGTAGTCTTGATAATTCACCCCTCCACTTT.

The rearrangement joins TRBV4-1 to TRBJ2-7, with D perhaps TRBD1 (5 bases). Trimming shortened V by 3 bases and J by 3 bases, and 9 bases separated the two germline ends. Germline CDR1 and CDR2: MGHRA and YSYEKL. This CDR3 region has 13 residues. CDR3 amino acids: CASSHATDYEQYF. DNA of the CDR3: TGCGCCAGCAGCCACGCGACAGACTACGAGCAGTACTTC.

The chain combines TRBV28 with TRBJ2-6; the D gene is possibly TRBD2 (6 bases). Germline CDR1 MDHEN, CDR2 SYDVKM. The CDR3 consists of 18 residues. V gave up 7 bases and J gave up 4 bases, with 23 bases separating them. The CDR3 DNA reads as TGTGCCAGCATGGGTCTTTTAGGCCGGGGGTCCGGGGCCAACGTCCTGACTTTC. Translation: CASMGLLGRGSGANVLTF.

This chain joins TRBV30 and TRBJ1-1, with TRBD1 matching 8 bases. The V gene's germline CDR1 is GTSNPN and CDR2 SVGIG (reference sequence). V gave up 0 bases and J gave up 5 bases; unmatched junction bases: 11. The CDR3 has 16 amino acids. For the CDR3, the DNA is TGTGCCTGGAGTGTCCGGGACAGGCCCAAGAGGACTGAAGCTTTCTTT. Translation gives CAWSVRDRPKRTEAFF.

The CDR3 region has the DNA TGTGCCAGCACCCTAGACACTGAAGCTTTCTTT. Translation gives CASTLDTEAFF. The rearrangement links TRBV12-3 or TRBV12-4 to TRBJ1-1; D remains ambiguous. This CDR3 is 11 amino acids long. Trimming took off 7 bases at V and 3 bases at J, with 6 bases between the two ends.

J is TRBJ2-7 and V is TRBV20-1; D is unclear. Germline V gene data show CDR1 as DFQATT and CDR2 as SNEGSKA (reference sequence). CDR3 size: 12 residues. Trimming left V 4 bases short and J 3 bases short, with 10 bases between. CDR3 amino acids: CSATDGYYEQYF. The CDR3 DNA reads as TGCAGTGCTACTGACGGGTACTACGAGCAGTACTTC.

The table lists this clone with a few counts. The chain links TRBV19 to TRBJ2-7, with 8 bases aligning to TRBD2. The junction had 9 bases not matched to a gene; V was cut back by 5 bases and J by 6 bases. CDR3 length: 14 amino acids. The germline V gene encodes CDR1 LNHDA and CDR2 SQIVND (reference sequence). Written as DNA, the CDR3 is TGTGCCAGTAGTCGTAGCGGGGACGGCCCCGAGCAGTACTTC. Translation: CASSRSGDGPEQYF.

Note on this clone: The sample carries other DNA sequences with the same CDR3. The chain couples TRBV29-1 to TRBJ1-2; 7 bases fit TRBD1. The CDR3 length is 11 residues. V lost 7 bases and J lost 4; bases outside the gene matches: 3. Germline-derived CDR1 and CDR2 are SQVTM and ANQGSEA. As DNA, the CDR3 is TGCAGCGCTGGGGACAGCTATGGCTACACCTTC. It encodes CSAGDSYGYTF.

The CDR3 here is CASRTGGDTEAFF. CDR3 nucleotide sequence: TGTGCCAGCAGGACAGGGGGGGACACTGAAGCTTTCTTT. This chain uses TRBV6-5 with TRBJ1-1; TRBD1 matches 9 bases. CDR1 and CDR2 (germline): MNHEY, SVGAGI. This CDR3 has 13 residues. V gave up 6 bases and J gave up 3 bases; unmatched junction bases: 2.

The CDR3 reads CASNRQDTGELFF. The CDR3 DNA is TGTGCCAGCAATCGACAGGACACCGGGGAGCTGTTTTTT. The chain recombines TRBV28 with TRBJ2-2; tentatively, D is TRBD1 (6 bases). The CDR3 is 13 residues long. V was pared by 7 bases and J by 3 bases, with 9 bases between. CDR1 MDHEN and CDR2 SYDVKM come from the germline V gene.

The CDR3 protein is CASIRGGRDQPQHF. The CDR3 nucleotides read TGTGCCAGTATAAGAGGGGGCAGGGATCAGCCCCAGCATTTT. V and J are TRBV19 and TRBJ1-5, with 7 bases identical to TRBD1. The V segment lost 7 bases and the J segment 5 bases; nucleotides outside the gene matches: 8. The CDR3 totals 14 residues. Looked up from germline, CDR1 is LNHDA and CDR2 is SQIVND (reference sequence).

CDR3 sequence (DNA): TGCGCCAGCAGCCAAGCCGGGACAGGGAACGAGCAGTACTTC. Translating gives CASSQAGTGNEQYF. The chain joins TRBV4-3 to TRBJ2-7; 9 bases match TRBD1. Germline assignment: CDR1 LGHNA and CDR2 YSLEER. Trimming cost V 1 base and J 5 bases; bases outside gene matches: 3. The CDR3 is made up of 14 amino acids.

CDR3 sequence: CASSIGTSEQYF. In nucleotides, the CDR3 is TGTGCCAGCAGCATCGGGACATCCGAGCAGTACTTC. The chain couples TRBV7-9 to TRBJ2-7; perhaps TRBD1 as D (6 bases). V lost 5 bases and J 6 bases, leaving 11 bases between the germline ends. The CDR3 contains 12 residues. CDR1 and CDR2 (germline): SEHNR, FQNEAQ (reference sequence).

V is TRBV7-9 and J is TRBJ2-1; D is unresolved. CDR3 length: 15 amino acids. V was shortened by 0 bases and J by 5 bases, with 11 bases between the two germline ends. Germline-derived CDR1 and CDR2 are SEHNR and FQNEAQ (reference sequence). CDR3 DNA sequence: TGTGCCAGCAGCTTAGCGGGCAAACACCACAATGAGCAGTTCTTC. This gives the protein CASSLAGKHHNEQFF.

The chain uses TRBV9 and TRBJ1-2; TRBD1 matches at 9 bases. Germline CDR1 is SGDLS and CDR2 is YYNGEE. The CDR3 totals 13 residues. Trimming took 5 bases from V and 4 from J; bases not matched to a gene: 3. As DNA, the CDR3 is TGTGCCAGCAGTATGACAGGGGGCTATGGCTACACCTTC. Its protein product is CASSMTGGYGYTF.

This sequence joins TRBV10-3 and TRBJ1-4; D is unclear. Per germline, CDR1 ENHRY and CDR2 SYGVKD. Trimming removed 3 bases at V and 4 bases at J, with 12 bases between. The CDR3 runs to 15 residues. The CDR3 reads CAISDPGTFNEKLFF. The CDR3 bases are TGTGCCATCAGTGACCCAGGAACCTTTAATGAAAAACTGTTTTTT.

The chain is built from TRBV2 and TRBJ2-2; D is perhaps TRBD2 (6 bases). Trimming took 3 bases from V and 1 from J, leaving 9 bases between them. This CDR3 contains 15 residues. Germline V gene sequence: CDR1 SNHLY, CDR2 FYNNEI. The CDR3 bases are TGTGCCAGCAGTGACAGGGACTTGAACACCGGGGAGCTGTTTTTT. Protein product: CASSDRDLNTGELFF.

The chain combines TRBV28 with TRBJ2-7; D uncertain. Germline V CDR1 and CDR2: MDHEN, SYDVKM. V dropped 3 bases and J dropped 2 bases, with 8 bases sitting between them. The CDR3 runs to 13 residues. DNA of the CDR3: TGTGCCAGCAGTTTGGCCGGAGCCTACGAGCAGTACTTC. This encodes CASSLAGAYEQYF.

This rearrangement joins TRBV9 to TRBJ2-6; 10 positions agree with TRBD1. V dropped 1 base and J dropped 4; count of bases not matched to a gene: 5. This CDR3 is 17 amino acids long. From germline, CDR1 is SGDLS and CDR2 YYNGEE. The CDR3 reads CASSVRQGALGANVLTF. The CDR3 DNA follows: TGTGCCAGCAGCGTAAGACAGGGGGCGCTGGGGGCCAACGTCCTGACTTTC. Together with reference TRBV9 and TRBJ2-6, the CDR3 gives the full variable domain: DSGVTQTPKHLITATGQRVTLRCSPRSGDLSVYWYQQSLDQGLQFLIQYYNGEERAKGNILERFSAQQFPDLHSELNLSSLELGDSALYFCASSVRQGALGANVLTFGAGSRLTVL.

The V and J genes are TRBV27 and TRBJ1-1; D is undetermined. Germline CDR1 MNHEY, CDR2 SMNVEV (reference sequence). Trimming pared 6 bases from V and 8 bases from J, leaving 13 bases between. The CDR3 totals 12 residues. Here the CDR3 reads CASSFIGSEAFF. In DNA, the CDR3 is TGTGCCAGCAGCTTTATCGGGTCAGAAGCTTTCTTT.

The J gene is TRBJ1-6, the V gene TRBV11-3; 9 nucleotides line up with TRBD1. Unmatched junction bases numbered 8, after V lost 4 bases and J lost 10 bases. Germline V gene data show CDR1 as SGHNT and CDR2 as YENEEA. The CDR3 extends over 15 amino acids. The chain's CDR3 is CASSSGQGEGSPLHF. The CDR3 nucleotides are TGTGCCAGCAGCTCGGGACAGGGCGAAGGATCACCCCTCCACTTT.

The chain recombines TRBV7-9 with TRBJ1-1, with 8 positions matching TRBD1. The CDR3 runs 15 residues. CDR1 is SEHNR, CDR2 FQNEAQ, per germline (reference sequence). V shed 4 bases, J shed 4 bases, and the junction held 8 bases outside the gene matches. In DNA form, the CDR3 reads TGTGCCAGCAGCTCCCGGGACAGGTTTGGCACTGAAGCTTTCTTT. Its translation is CASSSRDRFGTEAFF.

CDR3 sequence (DNA): TGTGCCAGCAGCCGGGACAGGGCCCCAGATACGCAGTATTTT. Amino acids: CASSRDRAPDTQYF. The chain recombines TRBV7-2 with TRBJ2-3, with 9 bases that match TRBD1. The length of the CDR3 is 14 residues. Germline V lookup: CDR1 SGHTA, CDR2 FQGNSA. With V trimmed by 5 bases and J by 4 bases, 4 bases remained unmatched. Full variable domain (outside the CDR3, taken from reference TRBV7-2 and TRBJ2-3): GAGVSQSPSNKVTEKGKDVELRCDPISGHTALYWYRQSLGQGLEFLIYFQGNSAPDKSGLPSDRFSAERTGGSVSTLTIQRTQQEDSAVYLCASSRDRAPDTQYFGPGTRLTVL.

This rearrangement joins TRBV4-1 to TRBJ2-3, with 7 bases lining up with TRBD1. The V gene's germline CDR1 is MGHRA and CDR2 YSYEKL. The CDR3 has 16 residues. Losses at the gene ends were 4 bases for V and 6 bases for J; bases not matched to a gene: 13. The CDR3 sequence is CASSRVRDRRIDTQYF. In DNA, the CDR3 is TGCGCCAGCAGCCGAGTCCGGGACAGAAGGATTGATACGCAGTATTTT.

J is TRBJ2-3 and V is TRBV9, with unresolved D. Trimming shortened V by 2 bases and J by 3 bases, and 4 bases separated the two germline ends. The germline CDR1 and CDR2 sequences are SGDLS and YYNGEE. This CDR3 comprises 12 residues. CDR3 coding DNA: TGTGCCAGCAGCGTCCAGACAGATACGCAGTATTTT. Protein product: CASSVQTDTQYF.

The chain recombines TRBV7-3 with TRBJ1-6, with 10 bases that match TRBD1. Germline-derived CDR1 and CDR2 are SGHTA and FQGTGA. J was trimmed by 10 bases and V by 4 bases; bases with no gene match: 4. The CDR3 is 14 amino acids. CDR3 nucleotides: TGTGCCAGCAGCTCGGGACAGGGGAGGTCACCCCTCCACTTT. Translated, it gives CASSSGQGRSPLHF.